Below, one T cell receptor (beta chain) is given with its context. This sample stems from a study of blood T cell repertoires in COVID-19. V lost 2 bases to trimming and J lost 0 bases, with 10 bases between them. Germline V CDR1 and CDR2: LGHDT, YNNKEL (reference sequence). There are 15 residues in the CDR3. Generated by immunoSEQ multiplex PCR, the TCRdb table keeps only in-frame clones and is missing some. Of 70,000 to 90,000 clones detected, less than 90% appear once; the ten largest clones hold 5.5% to 7.5%. The origin of this receptor is a man at least 80 years old with COVID-19, enrolled during active disease. V gene TRBV3-1 (or the pseudogene TRBV3-2) combines with J gene TRBJ2-5; possibly TRBD1 for D (7 bases). The material sequenced was peripheral blood. The CDR3 DNA reads TGTGCCAGCAGCCAATTCAGGGGGGACCAAGAGACCCAGTACTTC. Translation gives CASSQFRGDQETQYF.